This T cell receptor beta chain derives from a study of CXCR3-negative and CXCR3-positive naive CD8 T cells. Overall study context: A total of 130 million to 150 million TRB reads was generated, with about 1.5 +/- 0.3 million per library. Study-wide findings and caveats: TRB CDR3 hydrophobicity was greater in CXCR3-positive naive cells than in CXCR3-negative naive cells. Similar TRBV-TRBJ usage characterized naive CXCR3-negative and CXCR3-positive cells; memory cells differed.

With regard to this clonotype: As yet, its antigen is unknown.

The germline gives CDR1 LGHNA, CDR2 YSLEER. The length of the CDR3 is 16 residues. cDNA libraries for TRB were generated by 5' RACE incorporating UMI labels. TCRdb reprocessed the 5' RACE reads, with one entry per CDR3 protein and no DNA. This sample's table has tens of thousands of distinct CDR3 sequences. The TCR was taken from a human donor in good health. Some clones in this sample may be carry-over from other donors' samples. The sample taken for sequencing was naive CXCR3+ CD8+ T cells from blood. The subset is: CD45RO-CCR7+CD27+CD95- naive CD8+ T cells expressing CXCR3 (TNR3+). This chain links TRBV4-3 with TRBJ2-1; TCRdb returns TRBD1, unconfirmable since there is no DNA. CDR3 residues: CASSQHGTGPSGEQFF.